This TCR beta chain was obtained from a study of regulatory T cells in long-lasting Graves disease. Study background: The antithyroid drugs taken by newly diagnosed Graves' patients had been used for under 3 months.

Findings of the study overall: Between persistent patients, roughly 2,600 public clonotypes were shared, exceeding the 800 to 1,000 shared between new patients. Persistent disease showed a preference for TRBV28, TRBJ1-2 and TRBJ2-5. Since the sample size was small, accuracy may have been reduced.

HTBI primers from iRepertoire and Arm-PCR of CDR3 regions yielded the TCR beta libraries. TCRdb used MiXCR to reprocess the multiplex PCR reads, holding one entry per CDR3 protein. The sample lists under 300,000 distinct CDR3 sequences, 20% to 25% occurring once. Per germline, CDR1 SQVTM and CDR2 ANQGSEA. Trimming removed 5 bases from V and 7 bases from J, with 15 bases in between. The CDR3 runs to 12 residues. Regarding time point: newly diagnosed GD, antithyroid drugs for less than 3 months. PBMC-derived RNA was used for the TCR library. About this clonotype: Its target is unknown.

Sequenced here: peripheral blood mononuclear cells (PBMCs), sampled at new diagnosis, from a patient treated with antithyroid drugs. The sequence was obtained from a female donor with Graves disease. The chain carries TRBV29-1 and TRBJ2-7; possibly TRBD2 for D (7 bases). The CDR3 coding sequence is TGCAGCGTTCTAGGGGGGGGGAGGGAGCAGTACTTC. It specifies CSVLGGGREQYF.